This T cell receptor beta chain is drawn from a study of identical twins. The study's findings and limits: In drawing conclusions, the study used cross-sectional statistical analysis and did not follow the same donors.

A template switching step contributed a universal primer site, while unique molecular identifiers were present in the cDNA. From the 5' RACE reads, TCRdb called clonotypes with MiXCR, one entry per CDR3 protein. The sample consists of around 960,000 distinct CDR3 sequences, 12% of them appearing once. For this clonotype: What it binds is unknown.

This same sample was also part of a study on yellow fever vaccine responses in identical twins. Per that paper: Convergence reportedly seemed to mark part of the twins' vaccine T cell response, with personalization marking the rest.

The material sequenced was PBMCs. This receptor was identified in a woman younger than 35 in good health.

CDR3 in DNA: TGTGCCAGCAGTCTACAGGGGGCTTTTACAGATACGCAGTATTTT. Its protein is CASSLQGAFTDTQYF. This chain uses TRBV2 with TRBJ2-3; TRBD1 matches at 9 bases. The V segment lost 5 bases and the J segment 3 bases; nucleotides outside the gene matches: 6. CDR1 and CDR2 from the germline V gene are SNHLY and FYNNEI. The CDR3 extends over 15 amino acids.